This entry lists 21 T cell receptor beta chains sequenced from one sample in a study of monozygotic twins with inflammatory bowel disease. Reanalyzing the 5' RACE reads, TCRdb keeps one entry per CDR3 protein, without DNA. Recorded for this sample: some 400,000 distinct CDR3 sequences. The sample comprised blood. These receptors were taken from a human donor with ulcerative colitis or Crohn's disease, or a healthy co-twin of an affected twin (not recorded which).

The chain couples TRBV18 to TRBJ2-1; the D gene TCRdb calls, TRBD1, cannot be checked with no DNA. From germline, CDR1 is KGHSH and CDR2 LQKENI. The CDR3 sequence is 15 residues long. The CDR3 reads CASSPPGTGKDEQFF.

This chain links TRBV15 with TRBJ2-7; TCRdb reports TRBD1, a call that lacks DNA to check it against. Looked up from germline, CDR1 is LNHNV and CDR2 is YYDKDF (reference sequence). The CDR3 consists of 15 residues. The CDR3 sequence: CATSPEEGRSYEQYF.

The rearrangement uses TRBV7-9 and TRBJ1-6; TCRdb's D gene call, TRBD1, goes unchecked for lack of DNA. Per the germline V gene, CDR1 is SEHNR and CDR2 is FQNEAQ (reference sequence). The CDR3 spans 14 residues. CDR3 residues: CASSAGQGDLTLHF.

This chain uses TRBV27 with TRBJ2-7; TCRdb selects TRBD1, and the lack of DNA leaves this call unchecked. The germline V gene encodes CDR1 MNHEY and CDR2 SMNVEV (reference sequence). The CDR3 totals 16 residues. This CDR3 reads CASGSLGQGGSYEQYF.

The chain carries TRBV20-1 and TRBJ1-2; TCRdb calls TRBD1, which cannot be checked without DNA. The CDR3 sequence is 16 residues long. Per the germline V gene, CDR1 is DFQATT and CDR2 is SNEGSKA (reference sequence). CDR3 loop: CSARDLETATNYGYTF.

This sequence joins TRBV6-5 and TRBJ2-3; the TCRdb call, TRBD1, lacks DNA for checking. This CDR3 has 15 amino acids. Germline CDR1 MNHEY, CDR2 SVGAGI. CDR3 sequence reads: CASSYRQGSVDTQYF.

The chain couples TRBV3-1 to TRBJ1-6. CDR1 is LGHDT and CDR2 is YNNKEL in the germline V gene (reference sequence). The CDR3 contains 14 residues. CDR3 residues: CASSQASYNSPLHF.

The chain is built from TRBV7-2 and TRBJ1-4; TCRdb names TRBD1, which stays unverified in the absence of DNA. This CDR3 region has 15 residues. CDR1 is SGHTA, CDR2 FQGNSA, per germline. The CDR3 region is CASSLAGKGNEKLFF.

V usage is TRBV5-1 and J usage is TRBJ2-7; the TRBD1 assignment by TCRdb is unverifiable without DNA. The CDR3 runs 15 residues. Germline V gene lookup returns CDR1 SGHRS and CDR2 YFSETQ. CDR3 residues: CASSSGQGRYYEQYF.

This chain links TRBV6-6 with TRBJ2-1; TCRdb selects TRBD1, and the lack of DNA leaves this call unchecked. This CDR3 has 14 amino acids. The germline V gene encodes CDR1 MNHNY and CDR2 SVGAGI (reference sequence). The CDR3: CAVHQGPDYNEQFF.

The chain combines TRBV30 with TRBJ1-2; lacking DNA, the TRBD1 call made by TCRdb goes unchecked. The CDR3 runs to 14 residues. Germline V CDR1 and CDR2: GTSNPN, SVGIG (reference sequence). CDR3 protein: CAWNIARGVYGYTF.

The chain is built from TRBV27 and TRBJ1-1; TCRdb lists TRBD1, though no DNA is available to test this call. This CDR3 spans 12 amino acids. Per germline, CDR1 MNHEY and CDR2 SMNVEV (reference sequence). The CDR3: CATRQGGTEAFF.

The chain links TRBV6-5 to TRBJ1-4; lacking DNA, the TRBD1 call made by TCRdb goes unchecked. This CDR3 has 17 amino acids. Germline loops: CDR1 MNHEY, CDR2 SVGAGI. The CDR3 protein is CASSSEQGRRRGEKLFF.

The J gene is TRBJ2-1, the V gene TRBV12-3 or TRBV12-4; the D call from TCRdb, TRBD2, cannot be confirmed without DNA. The CDR3 consists of 14 residues. The CDR3 region is CASSGVPSYNEQFF.

The rearrangement links TRBV7-8 to TRBJ2-3; with no DNA, the TCRdb D assignment of TRBD2 cannot be verified. CDR1 and CDR2 from the germline V gene are SGHVS and FQNEAQ. CDR3 length: 15 residues. CDR3 amino acids: CASSPRGLGGDTQYF.

The chain links TRBV6-2 or TRBV6-3 to TRBJ2-1; checking the TCRdb D call of TRBD2 is not possible without DNA. Germline V gene data show CDR1 as MNHEY and CDR2 as SVGEGT. This CDR3 comprises 16 residues. CDR3 in amino acids: CASSYSSSGDYNEQFF.

J is TRBJ2-7 and V is TRBV7-9. The length of the CDR3 is 11 residues. Per the germline V gene, CDR1 is SEHNR and CDR2 is FQNEAQ (reference sequence). The CDR3 is CASSLANEQYF.

The chain combines TRBV12-3 or TRBV12-4 with TRBJ2-5; TCRdb designates TRBD1, a call that cannot be tested without DNA. CDR3 size: 15 residues. Here the CDR3 reads CASSLAQGVGETQYF.

J is TRBJ2-5 and V is TRBV20-1. Per germline, CDR1 DFQATT and CDR2 SNEGSKA (reference sequence). This CDR3 is 13 amino acids long. CDR3 residues: CSGNPESGETQYF.

The V and J genes are TRBV10-3 and TRBJ1-3; TCRdb indicates TRBD1, and absent DNA this call remains unverified. The CDR3 length is 14 residues. Germline CDR1 ENHRY, CDR2 SYGVKD. The CDR3 protein is CAISEGASGNTIYF.

This CDR3 is CASSSTSGGSYNEQFF. This chain links TRBV5-1 with TRBJ2-1; TCRdb's D call of TRBD2 is untestable without DNA. The CDR3 is made up of 16 amino acids. Germline CDR1 reads SGHRS; CDR2 reads YFSETQ.